This paragraph covers one T cell receptor (beta chain) sequence. The V and J ends lost 4 bases and 0 bases, in that order; junction bases with no gene match: 7. The CDR3 length is 18 residues. CDR1 and CDR2 (germline): LGHNT, FRNRAP. This sample was included in a study of CD8 T cells in Susac syndrome. The RNA, roughly 0.5 to 1 ug, was put through reverse transcription using random hexamers. A single record per CDR3 protein comes from TCRdb applying MiXCR to the immunoSEQ multiplex PCR reads. The table records about 200,000 distinct CDR3 sequences, about 93% of them present only once. The multiple sclerosis control group was made up of treatment-naive patients with stable or active relapsing-remitting disease. TEMRA cells were FACS-enriched and CD8+ and CD4+ T cells negatively isolated.

The sequencing input was CD8+ T cells from PBMCs. This clonotype was obtained from a human donor with multiple sclerosis. The gene calls are TRBV12-5 and TRBJ2-3; 13 bases agree with TRBD2. Here the CDR3 DNA reads TGTGCTAGTGGTTATCCGGGACTAGCGGGGATTAGCACAGATACGCAGTATTTT. Amino acids: CASGYPGLAGISTDTQYF. Supplemented by reference TRBV12-5 and TRBJ2-3, the full variable domain reads DARVTQTPRHKVTEMGQEVTMRCQPILGHNTVFWYRQTMMQGLELLAYFRNRAPLDDSGMPKDRFSAEMPDATLATLKIQPSEPRDSAVYFCASGYPGLAGISTDTQYFGPGTRLTVL.